This T cell receptor (beta chain) was retrieved from a study of blood T cell repertoires in COVID-19. Study details: The samples span acute and convalescent COVID-19 from the United States, Italy and Spain. T cells, B-cell-depleted T cells, or PBMCs supplied cDNA or gDNA.

In the original workflow: For nucleated cells, counts were estimated from reference gene primer amplification. Produced via immunoSEQ multiplex PCR; TCRdb's table is partial and in-frame only. Clone size and V and J calls were adopted from that table, with D and trimming inferred from the DNA. This table has about 69,000 clones, around 89% appearing once. The CDR3 is made up of 17 amino acids. Germline CDR1 SGHVS, CDR2 FNYEAQ. With 2 bases clipped from V and 6 bases from J, the junction kept 12 bases outside the gene matches. The TCR originated in a man in his fifties or sixties with acute or convalescent COVID-19. The chain uses TRBV7-6 and TRBJ2-1, with 8 bases lining up with TRBD2. The specimen sequenced was peripheral blood. The CDR3 DNA reads as TGTGCCAGCAGCTTATTACACGCGGCGGGAGGTTTCAATGAGCAGTTCTTC. This codes for CASSLLHAAGGFNEQFF.